This record concerns one T cell receptor (beta chain) sequence. Its matching antigen is unknown. This entry is derived from a study of Ad26.COV2.S vaccination and SARS-CoV-2 variants. Overall study context: The COV1001 Ad26.COV2.S trial arm included the donor. Regarding the study as a whole: Possible underestimation of total T cell responses by the TCR breadth and depth analyses was noted.

CDR3 length equals 14 residues. Germline assignment: CDR1 SEHNR and CDR2 FQNEAQ (reference sequence). Trimming shortened V by 1 base and J by 2 bases, and 6 bases separated the two germline ends. Method: immunoSEQ multiplex PCR; TCRdb's copy keeps in-frame clones and lacks some. This sample yields 300,000 to 350,000 clones, of which around 81% are seen a single time; around 2.2% belongs to the top ten. Indicated treatment: some 20 received Ad26.COV2.S at low or high dose, single or two shots; about 5 received placebo; per-sample allocation not given. Vaccine and placebo recipients were sampled on day 63 after the first injection.

The sample was peripheral blood, taken in a trial of Ad26.COV2.S vaccine versus placebo. The clonotype comes from a person aged 18-65 years who received the Ad26.COV2.S COVID-19 vaccine or a placebo. The V and J genes are TRBV7-9 and TRBJ2-4; weak D call: TRBD2 (5 bases). For the CDR3, the DNA is TGTGCCAGCAGCTTAGGAGGGACCAAAAACATTCAGTACTTC. Encoded protein: CASSLGGTKNIQYF.